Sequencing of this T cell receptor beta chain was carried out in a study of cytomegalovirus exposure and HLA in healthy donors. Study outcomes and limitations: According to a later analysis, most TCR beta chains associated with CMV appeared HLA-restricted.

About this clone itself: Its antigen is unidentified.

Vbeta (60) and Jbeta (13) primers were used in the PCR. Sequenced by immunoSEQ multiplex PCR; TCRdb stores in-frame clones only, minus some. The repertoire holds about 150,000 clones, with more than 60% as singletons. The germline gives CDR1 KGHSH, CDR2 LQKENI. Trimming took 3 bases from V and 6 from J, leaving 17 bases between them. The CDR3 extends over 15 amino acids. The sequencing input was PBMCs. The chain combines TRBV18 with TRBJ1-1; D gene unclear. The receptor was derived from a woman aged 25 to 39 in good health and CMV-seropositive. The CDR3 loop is CASSPEPGLGSEAFF. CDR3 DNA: TGTGCCAGCTCACCCGAACCGGGGTTGGGTTCTGAAGCTTTCTTT.